Reported below is one TCR beta chain. This sample was taken from a study of blood T cell repertoires in COVID-19. V was pared by 3 bases and J by 2 bases, with 14 bases between. Germline assignment: CDR1 LNHDA and CDR2 SQIVND (reference sequence). CDR3 length: 15 amino acids. This table comes from immunoSEQ multiplex PCR, and its TCRdb copy is limited to in-frame clones, with some not included. The table has about 220,000 clones, around 81% seen once. The V and J genes are TRBV19 and TRBJ2-7; D is possibly TRBD1 (6 bases). The TCR sequence derives from a woman in her 70s with acute or convalescent COVID-19. Sequenced: peripheral blood. In DNA, the CDR3 is TGTGCCAGTAGTATTTGGACAGCTCCTACCTACGAGCAGTACTTC. This codes for CASSIWTAPTYEQYF.